Shown below are 5 T cell receptor beta chains from a single sample sequenced in a study of T cells in Graves' hyperthyroidism and ophthalmopathy. RNA transcripts yielded amplified TCR beta CDR3 regions. Researchers ran a first-round RT-PCR on the TCR CDR3 using the HTBI primer set. TCRdb re-called the multiplex PCR reads through MiXCR, storing one row per CDR3 protein. The sample holds roughly 400,000 distinct CDR3 sequences, about 14% seen once. Sequencing used blood. The receptors here all came from a man aged 45-60 years with Graves' ophthalmopathy.

This clonotype was seen only a few times. V usage is TRBV24-1 and J usage is TRBJ1-5, with TRBD1 identical over 8 bases. Germline CDR1 is KGHDR and CDR2 is SFDVKD. This CDR3 has 16 amino acids. The V gene end was trimmed by 3 bases and the J gene end by 2 bases; junction bases not matched to a gene: 5. CDR3 sequence (DNA): TGTGCCACCAGTGATCGACAGGGGTCGGGCAATCAGCCCCAGCATTTT. Amino acids: CATSDRQGSGNQPQHF.

This clonotype appeared many times. V is TRBV9 and J is TRBJ2-7, with a tentative D call TRBD2 (5 bases). The germline CDR1 and CDR2 sequences are SGDLS and YYNGEE. Trimming shortened V by 0 bases and J by 5 bases, and 12 bases separated the two germline ends. The length of the CDR3 is 14 residues. CDR3: CASSVDPEAHEQYF. CDR3 coding DNA: TGTGCCAGCAGCGTAGATCCGGAGGCCCACGAGCAGTACTTC.

Many counts were recorded for this clonotype. The rearrangement joins TRBV29-1 to TRBJ2-7; 7 nucleotides align to TRBD1. Germline CDR1 SQVTM, CDR2 ANQGSEA. V shed 3 bases and J 7 bases; nucleotides not matched to a gene: 9. The CDR3 spans 13 residues. In DNA, the CDR3 is TGCAGCGTTGACCAGGGACAGTCTCGGGAGCAGTACTTC. Amino acids: CSVDQGQSREQYF.

This clonotype was picked up many times. This chain uses TRBV18 with TRBJ2-5; unclear D gene. This CDR3 has 13 amino acids. The V gene lost 2 bases and the J gene lost 3 bases, with 7 bases spanning the gap. Germline assignment: CDR1 KGHSH and CDR2 LQKENI. CDR3 bases: TGTGCCAGCTCACCAGACATTAAAGAGACCCAGTACTTC. Translating it yields CASSPDIKETQYF.

At least ten counts were recorded for this clonotype. This sequence joins TRBV7-8 and TRBJ2-7; perhaps TRBD2 as D (5 bases). CDR1 and CDR2 from the germline V gene are SGHVS and FQNEAQ. Trimming cost V 3 bases and J 0 bases, with 21 bases left between them. CDR3 length equals 18 residues. CDR3 region: CASSFPFSYQGGSYEQYF. Here the CDR3 DNA reads TGTGCCAGCAGCTTCCCGTTCAGCTACCAAGGAGGCTCCTACGAGCAGTACTTC.